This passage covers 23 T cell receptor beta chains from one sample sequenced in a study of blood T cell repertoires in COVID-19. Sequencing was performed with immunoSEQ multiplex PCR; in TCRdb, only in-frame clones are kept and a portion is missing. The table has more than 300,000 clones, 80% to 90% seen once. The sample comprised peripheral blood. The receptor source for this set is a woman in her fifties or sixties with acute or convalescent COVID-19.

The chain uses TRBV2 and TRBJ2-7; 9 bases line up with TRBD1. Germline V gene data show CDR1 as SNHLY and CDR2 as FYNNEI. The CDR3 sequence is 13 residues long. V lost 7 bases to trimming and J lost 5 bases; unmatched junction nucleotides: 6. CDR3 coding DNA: TGTGCCAGCACTAGTACAGGGGGCGACGAGCAGTACTTC. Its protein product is CASTSTGGDEQYF. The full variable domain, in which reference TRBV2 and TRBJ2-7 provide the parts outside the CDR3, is EPEVTQTPSHQVTQMGQEVILRCVPISNHLYFYWYRQILGQKVEFLVSFYNNEISEKSEIFDDQFSVERPDGSNFTLKIRSTKLEDSAMYFCASTSTGGDEQYFGPGTRLTVT.

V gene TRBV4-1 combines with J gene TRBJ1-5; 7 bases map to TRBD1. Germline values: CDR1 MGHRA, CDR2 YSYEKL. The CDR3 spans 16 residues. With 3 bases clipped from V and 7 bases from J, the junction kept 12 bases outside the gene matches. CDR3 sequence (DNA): TGCGCCAGCAGCCAGTTAGCCGGGACAGTTCGACAGCCCCAGCATTTT. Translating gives CASSQLAGTVRQPQHF.

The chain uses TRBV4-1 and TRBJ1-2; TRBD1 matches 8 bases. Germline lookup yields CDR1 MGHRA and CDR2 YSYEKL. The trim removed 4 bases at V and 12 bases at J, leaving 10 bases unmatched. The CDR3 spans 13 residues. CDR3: CASSLRLDRVHTF. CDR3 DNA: TGCGCCAGCAGCCTTCGTCTGGACAGGGTCCACACCTTC.

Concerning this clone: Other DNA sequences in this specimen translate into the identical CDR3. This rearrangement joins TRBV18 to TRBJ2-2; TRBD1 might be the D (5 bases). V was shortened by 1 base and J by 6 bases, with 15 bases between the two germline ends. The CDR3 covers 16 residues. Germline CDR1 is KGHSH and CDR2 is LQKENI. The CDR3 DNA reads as TGTGCCAGCTCACCACAGGGGCGCTCGTTTCCCGGGGAGCTGTTTTTT. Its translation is CASSPQGRSFPGELFF.

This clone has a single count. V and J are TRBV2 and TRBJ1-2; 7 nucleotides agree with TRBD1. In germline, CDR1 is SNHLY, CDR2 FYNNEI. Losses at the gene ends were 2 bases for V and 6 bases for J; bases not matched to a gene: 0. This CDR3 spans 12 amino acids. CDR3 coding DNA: TGTGCCAGCAGTGAACAGGGGGATGGCTACACCTTC. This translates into CASSEQGDGYTF.

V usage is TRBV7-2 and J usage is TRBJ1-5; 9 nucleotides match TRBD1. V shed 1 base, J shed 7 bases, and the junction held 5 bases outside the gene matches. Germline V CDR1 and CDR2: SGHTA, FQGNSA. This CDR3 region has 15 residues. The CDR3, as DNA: TGTGCCAGCAGCTTAGACAGGGGGCAATACCAGCCCCAGCATTTT. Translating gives CASSLDRGQYQPQHF.

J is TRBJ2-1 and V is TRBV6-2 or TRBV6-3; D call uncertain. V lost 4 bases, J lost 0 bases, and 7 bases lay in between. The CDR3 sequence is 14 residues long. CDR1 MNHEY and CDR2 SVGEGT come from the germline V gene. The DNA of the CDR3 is TGTGCCAGCAGTTCTAAGAGCTCCTACAATGAGCAGTTCTTC. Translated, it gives CASSSKSSYNEQFF.

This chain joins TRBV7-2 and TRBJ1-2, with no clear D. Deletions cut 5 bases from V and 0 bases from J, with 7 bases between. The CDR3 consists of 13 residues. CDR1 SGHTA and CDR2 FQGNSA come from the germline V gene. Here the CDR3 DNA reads TGTGCCAGCAGCACTGGTGCTAACTATGGCTACACCTTC. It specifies CASSTGANYGYTF.

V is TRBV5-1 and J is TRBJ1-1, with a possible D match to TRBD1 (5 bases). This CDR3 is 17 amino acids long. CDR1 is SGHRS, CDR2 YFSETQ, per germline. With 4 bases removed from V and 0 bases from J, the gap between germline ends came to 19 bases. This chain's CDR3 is CASSPREAGFMNTEAFF. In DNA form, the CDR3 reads TGCGCCAGCAGCCCCAGGGAGGCAGGATTTATGAACACTGAAGCTTTCTTT.

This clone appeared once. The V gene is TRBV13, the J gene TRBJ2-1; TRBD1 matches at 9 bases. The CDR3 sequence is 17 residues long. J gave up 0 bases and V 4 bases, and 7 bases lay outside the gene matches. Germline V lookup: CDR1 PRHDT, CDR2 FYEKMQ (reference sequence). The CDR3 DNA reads TGTGCCAGCAGCTCCACGGGACAGGGTATCTCCTACAATGAGCAGTTCTTC. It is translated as CASSSTGQGISYNEQFF.

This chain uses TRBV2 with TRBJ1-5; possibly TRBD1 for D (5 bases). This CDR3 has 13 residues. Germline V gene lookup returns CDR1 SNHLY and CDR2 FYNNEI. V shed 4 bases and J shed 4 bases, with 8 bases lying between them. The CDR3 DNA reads TGTGCCAGCAGTGCAGGGAGGAATCAGCCCCAGCATTTT. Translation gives CASSAGRNQPQHF.

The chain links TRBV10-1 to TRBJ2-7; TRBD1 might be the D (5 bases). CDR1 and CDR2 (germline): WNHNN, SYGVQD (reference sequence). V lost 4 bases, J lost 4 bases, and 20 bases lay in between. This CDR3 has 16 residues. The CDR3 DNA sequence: TGCGCCAGCAGTGGGCCCCCGTTGAGCCAGGGTTACGAGCAGTACGTC. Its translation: CASSGPPLSQGYEQYV.

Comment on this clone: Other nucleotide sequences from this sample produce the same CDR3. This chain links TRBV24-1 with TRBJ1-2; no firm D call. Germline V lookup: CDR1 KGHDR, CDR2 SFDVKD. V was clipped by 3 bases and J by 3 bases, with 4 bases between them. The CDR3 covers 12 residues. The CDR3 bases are TGTGCCACCAGTGATCCTGACTATGGCTACACCTTC. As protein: CATSDPDYGYTF.

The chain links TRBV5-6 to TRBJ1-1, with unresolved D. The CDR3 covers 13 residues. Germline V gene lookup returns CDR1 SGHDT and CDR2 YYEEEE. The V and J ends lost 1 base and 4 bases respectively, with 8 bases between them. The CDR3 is CASSLSGATEAFF. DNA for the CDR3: TGTGCCAGCAGCTTGTCGGGTGCCACTGAAGCTTTCTTT.

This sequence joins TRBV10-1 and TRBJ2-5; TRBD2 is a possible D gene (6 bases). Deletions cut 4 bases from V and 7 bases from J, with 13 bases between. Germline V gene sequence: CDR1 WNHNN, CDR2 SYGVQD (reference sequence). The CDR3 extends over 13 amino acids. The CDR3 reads CASSAVRLGTQYF. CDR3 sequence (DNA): TGCGCCAGCAGTGCCGTGAGACTAGGGACCCAGTACTTC.

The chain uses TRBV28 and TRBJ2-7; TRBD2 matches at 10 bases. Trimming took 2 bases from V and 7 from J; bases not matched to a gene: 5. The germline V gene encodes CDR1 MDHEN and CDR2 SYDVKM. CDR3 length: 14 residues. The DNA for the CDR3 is TGTGCCAGCAGTTTAGTAGCGGGGGGAGGGGAGCAGTACGTC. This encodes CASSLVAGGGEQYV.

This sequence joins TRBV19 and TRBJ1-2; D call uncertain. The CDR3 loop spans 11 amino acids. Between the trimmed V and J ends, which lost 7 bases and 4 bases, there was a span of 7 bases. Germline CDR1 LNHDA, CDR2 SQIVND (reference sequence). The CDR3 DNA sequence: TGTGCCAGTACGCTGGCCTATGGCTACACCTTC. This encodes CASTLAYGYTF.

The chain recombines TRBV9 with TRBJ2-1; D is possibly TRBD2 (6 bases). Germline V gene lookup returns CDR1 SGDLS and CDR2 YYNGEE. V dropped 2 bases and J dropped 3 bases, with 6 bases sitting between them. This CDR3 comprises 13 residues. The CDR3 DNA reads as TGTGCCAGCAGCGTTAGCGGCTACAATGAGCAGTTCTTC. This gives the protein CASSVSGYNEQFF.

CDR3 nucleotides: TGTGCCACCCGAAGCGAGGGTGAAGCTTTCTTT. Its translation is CATRSEGEAFF. The chain joins TRBV24-1 to TRBJ1-1; no definite D call. CDR3 length: 11 amino acids. Trimming took 9 bases from V and 7 from J, leaving 11 bases between them. Germline loops: CDR1 KGHDR, CDR2 SFDVKD.

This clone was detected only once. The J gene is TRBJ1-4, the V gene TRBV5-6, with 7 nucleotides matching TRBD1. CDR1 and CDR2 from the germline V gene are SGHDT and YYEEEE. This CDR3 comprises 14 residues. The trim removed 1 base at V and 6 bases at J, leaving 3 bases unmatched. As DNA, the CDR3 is TGTGCCAGCAGCTTGCTCAGGGGGGATGAAAAACTGTTTTTT. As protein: CASSLLRGDEKLFF.

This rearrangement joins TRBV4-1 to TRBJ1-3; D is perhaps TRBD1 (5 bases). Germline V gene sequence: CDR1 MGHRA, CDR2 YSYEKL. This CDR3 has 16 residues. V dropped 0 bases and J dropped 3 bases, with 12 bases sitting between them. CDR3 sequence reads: CASSQEVPGIGNTIYF. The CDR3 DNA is TGCGCCAGCAGCCAAGAAGTTCCAGGGATTGGAAACACCATATATTTT.

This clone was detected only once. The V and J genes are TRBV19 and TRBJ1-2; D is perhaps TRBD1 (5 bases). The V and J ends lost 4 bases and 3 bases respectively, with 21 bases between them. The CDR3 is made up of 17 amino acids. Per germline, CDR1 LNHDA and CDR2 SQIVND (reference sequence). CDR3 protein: CASSTLGSGGKDYGYTF. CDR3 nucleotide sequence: TGTGCCAGTAGTACCCTCGGATCGGGGGGGAAGGACTATGGCTACACCTTC.

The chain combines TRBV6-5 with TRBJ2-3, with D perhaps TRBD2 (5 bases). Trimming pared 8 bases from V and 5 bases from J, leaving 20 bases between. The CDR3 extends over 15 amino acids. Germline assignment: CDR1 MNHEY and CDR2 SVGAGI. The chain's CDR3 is CASLFEGTAGDTQYF. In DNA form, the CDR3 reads TGTGCCAGCCTCTTCGAGGGCACGGCAGGAGATACGCAGTATTTT.